The T cell receptor (beta chain) under discussion was sequenced for a study of blood T cells in healthy people across ages. Caucasian individuals from Russia who were healthy and aged roughly 6 to 95 acted as donors. Through a sample-barcoded 5' primer and a J-beta primer mix, a second PCR was run for roughly 6 to 11 cycles. MiXCR, applied by TCRdb to the 5' RACE reads, yields one record per CDR3 protein. This sample has about 1.6 million distinct CDR3 sequences, with roughly a third found just once. The CDR3 length is 15 residues. Trimming removed 6 bases from V and 4 bases from J; junction bases left unmatched: 4. Per the germline V gene, CDR1 is ENHRY and CDR2 is SYGVKD.

The sequenced sample consisted of blood. This TCR was recovered from a woman in her 30s in good health. The rearrangement joins TRBV10-3 to TRBJ2-5; 14 bases map to TRBD2. The CDR3: CAISETSGRAETQYF. In DNA form, the CDR3 reads TGTGCCATCAGCGAGACTAGCGGGAGGGCAGAGACCCAGTACTTC.